Listed below are T cell receptor beta chains from one sample, sequenced in a study of blood T cells in healthy people across ages. TCRdb passed the 5' RACE reads through MiXCR, listing each CDR3 protein once. The sample carries approximately 770,000 distinct CDR3 sequences, about 62% recorded once. Sequenced sample: blood. These receptors all come from a man aged 30-40 years in good health. Each CDR3 is given with its conserved first and last residue. The D gene is left open where the match is weak. Clone size is shown for a subset of rows, as once, few, many or a class of expanded clone.

TRBV29-1	TRBD1	17	few	TRBJ1-2	TGCAGCGTTGAAGATTTCGGACAACAGGGGGTGGACTATGGCTACACCTTC	CSVEDFGQQGVDYGYTF
TRBV4-3	.	15	.	TRBJ1-6	TGCGCCAGCAGCCAAGATTGGGCGGGGAATTCACCCCTCCACTTT	CASSQDWAGNSPLHF
TRBV27	TRBD2	14	.	TRBJ2-7	TGTGCCGGCAGACTAGCGGGGGCGTCCTACGAGCAGTACTTC	CAGRLAGASYEQYF
TRBV20-1	.	13	.	TRBJ2-7	TGCAGTGCTAGAGACAGGGTTCAGAGTGAGCAGTACTTC	CSARDRVQSEQYF
TRBV27	.	13	.	TRBJ2-7	TGTGCCAGCATGGGGGGGGCAAGCTACGAGCAGTACTTC	CASMGGASYEQYF
TRBV3-1	.	15	once	TRBJ2-3	TGTGCCAGCAGTTCGGGGCTCCCGGCGCTGGATACGCAGTATTTT	CASSSGLPALDTQYF
TRBV29-1	.	13	.	TRBJ2-1	TGCAGCGTTTACGAACAATCTGACAATGAGCAGTTCTTC	CSVYEQSDNEQFF
TRBV6-5	TRBD2	21	.	TRBJ2-1	TGTGCCAGCCGTTGGGGGCCAACCGGGACTAGCGGGAGAAAGGACTACGATGAGCAGTTCTTC	CASRWGPTGTSGRKDYDEQFF
TRBV29-1	.	12	.	TRBJ2-3	TGCAGCGTCGCCCCCCCGGGGGATACGCAGTATTTT	CSVAPPGDTQYF
TRBV6-2/TRBV6-3	.	15	many	TRBJ2-6	TGTGCCAGCAGACCAGGGTCCTCTGGGGCCAACGTCCTGACTTTC	CASRPGSSGANVLTF
TRBV7-2	.	18	.	TRBJ2-1	TGTGCCAGCAGCTTCTTACCGGGAACCACAAAGGGTAGCAATGAGCAGTTCTTC	CASSFLPGTTKGSNEQFF
TRBV20-1	.	15	few	TRBJ2-1	TGCAGTTCGGCAAGGACTCTCAAGCCCTACAATGAGCAGTTCTTC	CSSARTLKPYNEQFF
TRBV27	TRBD1	22	.	TRBJ2-4	TGTGCCAGCAGTTCCCTCGGACAGGCTCTTCCTCAACCTCCACTAGCCAAAAACATTCAGTACTTC	CASSSLGQALPQPPLAKNIQYF
TRBV20-1	.	18	.	TRBJ2-1	TGCAGTGCTATTTTTTTTGGGGAGGCGTCCAGATCCTACAATGAGCAGTTCTTC	CSAIFFGEASRSYNEQFF
TRBV6-6	TRBD1	17	.	TRBJ1-5	TGTGCCAGCAGTTACGCGGAGACAGGGTATAGCAATCAGCCCCAGCATTTT	CASSYAETGYSNQPQHF
TRBV7-2	.	16	many	TRBJ1-6	TGTGCCAGCAGCTTTAAACCGGGGCCGGCGGGTTCACCCCTCCACTTT	CASSFKPGPAGSPLHF
TRBV7-2	TRBD2	15	many	TRBJ2-3	TGTGCCAGCAGCTTAAGGCGGGAGCGCACAGATACGCAGTATTTT	CASSLRRERTDTQYF